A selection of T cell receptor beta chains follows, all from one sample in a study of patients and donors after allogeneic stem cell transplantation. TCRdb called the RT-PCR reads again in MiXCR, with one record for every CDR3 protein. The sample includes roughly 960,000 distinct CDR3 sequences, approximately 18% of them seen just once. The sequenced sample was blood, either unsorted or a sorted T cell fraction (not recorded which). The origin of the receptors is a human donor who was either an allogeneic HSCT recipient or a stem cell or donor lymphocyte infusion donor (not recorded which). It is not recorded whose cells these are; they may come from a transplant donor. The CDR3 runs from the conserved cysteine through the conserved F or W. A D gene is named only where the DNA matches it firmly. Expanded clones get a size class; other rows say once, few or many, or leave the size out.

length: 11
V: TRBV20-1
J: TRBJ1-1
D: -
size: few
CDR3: CSAKGVTEAFF
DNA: TGCAGTGCTAAAGGGGTAACTGAAGCTTTCTTT

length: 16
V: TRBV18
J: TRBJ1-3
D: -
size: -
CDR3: CASSENGLFSGNTIYF
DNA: TGTGCCAGCTCAGAAAACGGGTTATTCTCTGGAAACACCATATATTTT

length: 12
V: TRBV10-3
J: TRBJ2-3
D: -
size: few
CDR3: CAISRDGDTQYF
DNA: TGTGCCATCAGTCGTGACGGAGATACGCAGTATTTT

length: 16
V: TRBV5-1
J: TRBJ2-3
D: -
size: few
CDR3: CASSLAEADPTDTQYF
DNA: TGCGCCAGCAGCTTGGCCGAGGCGGACCCCACAGATACGCAGTATTTT

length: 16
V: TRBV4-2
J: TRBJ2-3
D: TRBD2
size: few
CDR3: CASRNLAGGVTDTQYF
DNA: TGTGCCAGCAGAAACCTAGCGGGGGGTGTCACAGATACGCAGTATTTT

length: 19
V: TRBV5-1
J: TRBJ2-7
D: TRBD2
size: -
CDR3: CASSLVVRGGDGTPYEQYF
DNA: TGCGCCAGCAGCTTGGTGGTTCGGGGGGGTGACGGCACTCCGTACGAGCAGTACTTC

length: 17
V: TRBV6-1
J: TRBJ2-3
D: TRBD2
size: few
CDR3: CASSEGTSGIFTDTQYF
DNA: TGTGCCAGCAGCGAAGGGACTAGCGGGATTTTCACAGATACGCAGTATTTT

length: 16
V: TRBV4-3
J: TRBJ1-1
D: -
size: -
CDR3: CASSQLTGGRNTEAFF
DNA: TGCGCCAGCAGCCAACTAACGGGGGGACGGAACACTGAAGCTTTCTTT

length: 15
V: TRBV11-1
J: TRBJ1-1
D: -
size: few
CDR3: CASSPLPGPGAEAFF
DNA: TGTGCCAGCAGCCCTCTCCCTGGACCAGGCGCTGAAGCTTTCTTT

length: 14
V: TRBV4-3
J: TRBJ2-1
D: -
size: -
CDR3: CASSQDIRGNEQFF
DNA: TGCGCCAGCAGCCAAGATATACGGGGCAATGAGCAGTTCTTC

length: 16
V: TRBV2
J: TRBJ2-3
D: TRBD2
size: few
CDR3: CASSEGDYRRTDTQYF
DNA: TGTGCCAGCAGTGAAGGGGACTACCGGCGCACAGATACGCAGTATTTT

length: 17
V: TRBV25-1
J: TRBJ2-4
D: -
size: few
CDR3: CASSEVSASGAKNIQYF
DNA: TGTGCCAGCAGTGAAGTATCGGCGAGTGGAGCCAAAAACATTCAGTACTTC

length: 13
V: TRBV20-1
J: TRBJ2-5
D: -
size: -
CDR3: CSAPARSGGTQYF
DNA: TGCAGTGCGCCCGCTCGATCCGGAGGGACCCAGTACTTC

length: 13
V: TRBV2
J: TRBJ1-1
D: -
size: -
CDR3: CASRLGGDTEAFF
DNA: TGTGCCAGCAGGCTCGGGGGCGACACTGAAGCTTTCTTT

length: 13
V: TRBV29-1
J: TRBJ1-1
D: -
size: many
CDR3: CSVVRQTSTEAFF
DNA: TGCAGCGTTGTGCGGCAGACGTCCACTGAAGCTTTCTTT

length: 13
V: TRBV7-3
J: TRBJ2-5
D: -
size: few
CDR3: CASSPTGLETQYF
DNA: TGTGCCAGCAGCCCCACAGGGTTGGAGACCCAGTACTTC

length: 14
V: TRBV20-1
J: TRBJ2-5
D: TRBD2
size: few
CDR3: CSARKREAMETQYF
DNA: TGCAGTGCCCGAAAGCGGGAGGCGATGGAGACCCAGTACTTC

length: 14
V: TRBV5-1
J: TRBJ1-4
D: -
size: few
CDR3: CASKFNRENEKLFF
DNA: TGCGCCAGCAAGTTTAACAGGGAGAATGAAAAACTGTTTTTT

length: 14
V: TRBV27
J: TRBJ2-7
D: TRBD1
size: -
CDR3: CASSSDRVTHEQYF
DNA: TGTGCCAGCAGTTCGGACAGGGTAACCCACGAGCAGTACTTC

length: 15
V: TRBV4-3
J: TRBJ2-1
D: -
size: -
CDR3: CASSQDRPPGVEQFF
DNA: TGCGCCAGCAGCCAAGATCGACCCCCTGGGGTTGAGCAGTTCTTC

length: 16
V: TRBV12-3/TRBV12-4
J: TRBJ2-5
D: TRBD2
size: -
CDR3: CASSPGLREAQETQYF
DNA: TGTGCCAGCAGCCCAGGGTTGCGGGAGGCACAAGAGACCCAGTACTTC

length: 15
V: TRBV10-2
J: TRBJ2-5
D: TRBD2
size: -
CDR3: CASLPGLAGLETQYF
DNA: TGCGCCAGCTTACCGGGACTAGCGGGACTAGAGACCCAGTACTTC

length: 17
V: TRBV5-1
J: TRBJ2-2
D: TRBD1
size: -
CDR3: CASSLAGTGLRTGELFF
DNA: TGCGCCAGCAGCTTGGCCGGGACAGGTCTACGGACCGGGGAGCTGTTTTTT

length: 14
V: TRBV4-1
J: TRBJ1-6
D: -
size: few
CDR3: CASSPLKGVSPLHF
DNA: TGCGCCAGCAGCCCCCTGAAAGGGGTTTCACCCCTCCACTTT

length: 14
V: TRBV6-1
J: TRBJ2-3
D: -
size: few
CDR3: CASSRAPGTDTQYF
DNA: TGTGCCAGCAGCCGGGCCCCGGGGACAGATACGCAGTATTTT

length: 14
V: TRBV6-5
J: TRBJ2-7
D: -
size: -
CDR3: CASSYRNVVYEQYF
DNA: TGTGCCAGCAGCTACCGAAACGTCGTCTACGAGCAGTACTTC

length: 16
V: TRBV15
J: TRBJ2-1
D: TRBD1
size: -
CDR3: CATSRESGTGLLEQFF
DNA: TGTGCCACCAGCAGAGAGTCCGGGACAGGGCTTCTTGAGCAGTTCTTC

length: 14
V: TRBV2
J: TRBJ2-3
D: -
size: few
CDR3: CASSVGTATDTQYF
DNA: TGTGCCAGCAGCGTAGGGACCGCAACAGATACGCAGTATTTT

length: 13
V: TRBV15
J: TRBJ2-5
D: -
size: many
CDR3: CATSRGSQETQYF
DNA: TGTGCCACCAGCAGAGGATCCCAAGAGACCCAGTACTTC

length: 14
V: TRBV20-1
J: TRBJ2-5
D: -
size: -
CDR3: CSARDLGRVETQYF
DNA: TGCAGTGCTAGAGATCTCGGCAGGGTAGAGACCCAGTACTTC

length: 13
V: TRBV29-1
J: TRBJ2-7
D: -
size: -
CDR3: CSVAERRSYEQYF
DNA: TGCAGCGTAGCGGAACGACGAAGCTACGAGCAGTACTTC

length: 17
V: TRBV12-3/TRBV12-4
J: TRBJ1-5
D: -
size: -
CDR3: CASSPRTAFYSNQPQHF
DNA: TGTGCCAGCAGTCCCCGGACAGCTTTTTATAGCAATCAGCCCCAGCATTTT

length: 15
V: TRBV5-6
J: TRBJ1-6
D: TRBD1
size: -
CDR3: CASSFRNRGNSPLHF
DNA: TGTGCCAGCAGCTTTCGAAACAGGGGAAATTCACCCCTCCACTTT

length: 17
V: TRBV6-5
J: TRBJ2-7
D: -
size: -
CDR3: CASSYSVKKTYTYEQYF
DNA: TGTGCCAGCAGTTACTCGGTTAAGAAGACTTATACCTACGAGCAGTACTTC

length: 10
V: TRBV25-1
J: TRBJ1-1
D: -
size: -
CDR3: CASSDGEAFF
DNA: TGTGCCAGCAGTGACGGTGAAGCTTTCTTT

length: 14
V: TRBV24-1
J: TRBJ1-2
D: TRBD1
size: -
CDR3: CATSDRDREVGYTF
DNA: TGTGCCACCAGTGACCGGGACAGGGAAGTTGGCTACACCTTC

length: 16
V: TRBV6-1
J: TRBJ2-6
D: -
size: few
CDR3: CASSAEQGSGANVLTF
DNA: TGTGCCAGCAGTGCCGAACAGGGTTCTGGGGCCAACGTCCTGACTTTC

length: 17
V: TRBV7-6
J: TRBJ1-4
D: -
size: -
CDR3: CASSLARPGETNEKLFF
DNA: TGTGCCAGCAGCTTAGCCCGACCGGGTGAAACTAATGAAAAACTGTTTTTT

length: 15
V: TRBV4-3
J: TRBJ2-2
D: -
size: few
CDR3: CASSHEGGFTGELFF
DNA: TGCGCCAGCAGCCACGAGGGGGGCTTCACCGGGGAGCTGTTTTTT

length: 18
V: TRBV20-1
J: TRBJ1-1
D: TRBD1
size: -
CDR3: CSARPRPPHRGRRTEAFF
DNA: TGCAGTGCTAGACCTCGCCCCCCGCACAGGGGGCGACGGACTGAAGCTTTCTTT

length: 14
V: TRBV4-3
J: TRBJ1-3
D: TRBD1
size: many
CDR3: CASSPGGSGNTIYF
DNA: TGTGCCAGCAGCCCAGGGGGCTCTGGAAACACCATATATTTT